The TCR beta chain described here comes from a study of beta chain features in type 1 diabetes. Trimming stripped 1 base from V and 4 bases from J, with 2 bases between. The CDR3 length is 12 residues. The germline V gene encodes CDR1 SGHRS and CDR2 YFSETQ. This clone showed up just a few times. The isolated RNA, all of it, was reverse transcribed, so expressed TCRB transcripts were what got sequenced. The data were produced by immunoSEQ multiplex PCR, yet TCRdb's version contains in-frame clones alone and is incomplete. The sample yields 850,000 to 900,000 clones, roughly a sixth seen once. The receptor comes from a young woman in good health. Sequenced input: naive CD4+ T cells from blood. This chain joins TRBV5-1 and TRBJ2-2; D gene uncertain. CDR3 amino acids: CASSLPTGELFF. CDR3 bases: TGCGCCAGCAGCTTGCCCACCGGGGAGCTGTTTTTT.